The next 27 T cell receptor beta chains were all read from a single sample in a study of T cells after yellow fever vaccination. One entry per CDR3 protein, called by TCRdb with MiXCR from the 5' RACE reads. Of 510,000 or so distinct CDR3 sequences in the sample, under 25% were seen once. The source material was PBMCs, sampled 15 days after the yellow fever booster vaccination. The origin of the receptors is a man aged 30 to 45 who received the YFV17D yellow fever vaccine.

The chain recombines TRBV5-6 with TRBJ2-3; perhaps TRBD2 as D (6 bases). V lost 3 bases and J lost 5, with 13 bases in between. Looked up from germline, CDR1 is SGHDT and CDR2 is YYEEEE. The length of the CDR3 is 14 residues. This CDR3 reads CASSWVLAEDTQYF. The CDR3 nucleotides read TGTGCCAGCAGCTGGGTACTAGCAGAAGATACGCAGTATTTT.

The chain's CDR3 is CASGSLFGLAGDQETQYF. CDR3 nucleotide sequence: TGTGCCAGCGGGTCCCTTTTCGGACTAGCGGGAGACCAAGAGACCCAGTACTTC. The chain employs TRBV12-3 or TRBV12-4 and TRBJ2-5; 13 bases fit TRBD2. CDR3 size: 18 residues. V shed 8 bases and J 0 bases; nucleotides not matched to a gene: 12.

In this sample, this clonotype turned up a few times. The genes are TRBV29-1 and TRBJ2-5; D tentatively reads TRBD1 or TRBD2 (5 bases each). The CDR3 has 14 residues. V was shortened by 2 bases and J by 2 bases, with 12 bases between the two germline ends. The V gene's germline CDR1 is SQVTM and CDR2 ANQGSEA. The CDR3 DNA is TGCAGCGTTGAATCTTGGGGGAAGCAAGAGACCCAGTACTTC. Translated, it gives CSVESWGKQETQYF.

The chain has TRBV20-1 and TRBJ2-5, with D unclear. This CDR3 region has 11 residues. CDR1 is DFQATT, CDR2 SNEGSKA, per germline (reference sequence). The ends were cut back, 4 bases at V and 2 bases at J, with 5 bases in the middle. The CDR3 nucleotides are TGCAGTGCTAAACAGCAAGAGACCCAGTACTTC. Its protein product is CSAKQQETQYF.

As DNA, the CDR3 is TGTGCCAGCACTTCAATGGCAGGGTCGAACACCGGGGAGCTGTTTTTT. It yields the protein CASTSMAGSNTGELFF. The chain employs TRBV5-4 and TRBJ2-2, with D tentatively TRBD1 (5 bases). This CDR3 has 16 residues. Germline-derived CDR1 and CDR2 are SGHNT and YYREEE (reference sequence). V was pared by 6 bases and J by 0 bases, with 15 bases between.

This clonotype was picked up a small number of times. The chain employs TRBV20-1 and TRBJ1-1; D gene uncertain. The germline CDR1 and CDR2 sequences are DFQATT and SNEGSKA (reference sequence). The CDR3 is 12 amino acids. V dropped 3 bases and J dropped 0 bases, with 5 bases sitting between them. CDR3 sequence reads: CSASSMNTEAFF. CDR3 bases: TGCAGTGCTAGTTCCATGAACACTGAAGCTTTCTTT.

This chain uses TRBV7-2 with TRBJ1-2; 7 bases are a match to TRBD1. Trimming took 3 bases from V and 7 from J; bases not matched to a gene: 11. Germline V lookup: CDR1 SGHTA, CDR2 FQGNSA. The CDR3 is made up of 15 amino acids. The CDR3 bases are TGTGCCAGCAGCTTGGACAGGTTAACCACCTTTGGCTACACCTTC. Its protein is CASSLDRLTTFGYTF.

The rearrangement joins TRBV6-5 to TRBJ2-2; possibly TRBD2 for D (5 bases). The V gene's germline CDR1 is MNHEY and CDR2 SVGAGI. This CDR3 region has 11 residues. V lost 6 bases to trimming and J lost 7 bases, with 6 bases between them. CDR3 nucleotide sequence: TGTGCCAGCAGAGGAGGCGGGGAGCTGTTTTTT. Translating it yields CASRGGGELFF.

The chain couples TRBV20-1 to TRBJ2-7, with D maybe TRBD2 (7 bases). Trimming pared 4 bases from V and 0 bases from J, leaving 16 bases between. The CDR3 consists of 15 residues. Germline assignment: CDR1 DFQATT and CDR2 SNEGSKA (reference sequence). This CDR3 is CSAKKQGGGSYEQYF. The CDR3 DNA reads as TGCAGTGCTAAGAAACAAGGGGGGGGCTCCTACGAGCAGTACTTC.

This chain links TRBV7-6 with TRBJ1-2, with unresolved D. V lost 1 base to trimming and J lost 6 bases, with 12 bases between them. The CDR3 runs to 14 residues. Germline assignment: CDR1 SGHVS and CDR2 FNYEAQ. This CDR3 reads CASSLDPSYNGYTF. CDR3 nucleotide sequence: TGTGCCAGCAGCTTAGACCCTTCCTATAATGGCTACACCTTC.

The chain couples TRBV6-2 or TRBV6-3 to TRBJ2-5; TRBD2 matches 11 bases. CDR1 and CDR2 (germline): MNHEY, SVGEGT. The junction had 6 bases not matched to a gene; V was cut back by 8 bases and J by 1 base. This CDR3 has 15 residues. DNA of the CDR3: TGTGCCAGCGGTGGGACTAGCGGCCCCCAAGAGACCCAGTACTTC. The encoded protein is CASGGTSGPQETQYF.

This clonotype was seen at least ten times. The CDR3 here is CASTSRDSPYEQYF. The CDR3 DNA is TGTGCCAGCACTTCCCGGGACTCACCCTACGAGCAGTACTTC. The chain employs TRBV3-1 and TRBJ2-7; a possible D gene is TRBD2 (6 bases). Germline CDR1 reads LGHDT; CDR2 reads YNNKEL (reference sequence). Trimming took 7 bases from V and 2 from J, leaving 15 bases between them. CDR3 length: 14 residues.

This clonotype was counted a few times. The J gene is TRBJ1-4, the V gene TRBV6-1; D is possibly TRBD1 (5 bases). The CDR3 has 13 amino acids. Trimming left V 7 bases short and J 4 bases short, with 10 bases between. CDR1 and CDR2 from the germline V gene are MNHNS and SASEGT. CDR3 nucleotide sequence: TGTGCCAGCATGAACAGGAATAATGAAAAACTGTTTTTT. It is translated as CASMNRNNEKLFF.

This sequence joins TRBV20-1 and TRBJ2-1; TRBD2 agrees at 8 bases. After removal of 7 bases from V and 7 bases from J, the junction contained 15 bases not matched to a gene. Germline-derived CDR1 and CDR2 are DFQATT and SNEGSKA (reference sequence). The CDR3 is made up of 15 amino acids. The CDR3 is CSVHLTGTRLNEQFF. In DNA form, the CDR3 reads TGCAGTGTTCATTTAACCGGGACTAGACTGAATGAGCAGTTCTTC.

The chain joins TRBV20-1 to TRBJ2-5; D possibly corresponds to TRBD2 (7 bases). The CDR3 runs to 14 residues. CDR1 and CDR2 from the germline V gene are DFQATT and SNEGSKA (reference sequence). Trimming shortened V by 3 bases and J by 3 bases, and 14 bases separated the two germline ends. DNA of the CDR3: TGCAGTGCTAGGGGAGGGGGACCTAAAGAGACCCAGTACTTC. As protein: CSARGGGPKETQYF.

The chain uses TRBV5-4 and TRBJ1-2; D is unclear. Trimming took 1 base from V and 7 from J, leaving 11 bases between them. Germline lookup yields CDR1 SGHNT and CDR2 YYREEE (reference sequence). The CDR3 has 13 residues. The CDR3 sequence: CASSLHGEAGYTF. DNA for the CDR3: TGTGCCAGCAGCTTGCACGGGGAGGCTGGCTACACCTTC.

V usage is TRBV30 and J usage is TRBJ2-3; 8 nucleotides align to TRBD1. This CDR3 region has 17 residues. CDR1 and CDR2 from the germline V gene are GTSNPN and SVGIG (reference sequence). V was clipped by 1 base and J by 4 bases; unmatched bases: 13. CDR3 loop: CAWSDGHRTGYADTQYF. The CDR3 DNA reads as TGTGCCTGGAGTGATGGACATAGGACAGGGTACGCAGATACGCAGTATTTT.

This clonotype was detected only a few times. The chain couples TRBV5-1 to TRBJ2-7, with 9 bases fitting TRBD1. V lost 0 bases, J lost 6 bases, and 7 bases stayed unmatched. CDR3 size: 15 residues. CDR1 is SGHRS, CDR2 YFSETQ, per germline. The CDR3 here is CASSLGGQGGSEQYF. In nucleotides, the CDR3 is TGCGCCAGCAGCTTGGGGGGACAGGGTGGGAGCGAGCAGTACTTC.

The chain joins TRBV29-1 to TRBJ1-5, with 7 bases fitting TRBD1. V was pared by 5 bases and J by 5 bases, with 3 bases of the junction left unmatched. Per the germline V gene, CDR1 is SQVTM and CDR2 is ANQGSEA. CDR3 length: 12 residues. CDR3 sequence: CSVRQGDQPQHF. The CDR3 bases are TGCAGCGTTCGACAGGGCGATCAGCCCCAGCATTTT.

The chain uses TRBV7-9 and TRBJ2-3; D possibly uses TRBD1 or TRBD2 (6 bases each). Germline values: CDR1 SEHNR, CDR2 FQNEAQ (reference sequence). The ends were cut back, 5 bases at V and 6 bases at J, with 15 bases in the middle. The CDR3 is 14 residues long. CDR3 nucleotide sequence: TGTGCCAGCAGCCCGAGACAGGAGGGGGATACGCAGTATTTT. Translated: CASSPRQEGDTQYF.

Many counts were recorded for this clonotype. V usage is TRBV10-2 and J usage is TRBJ1-4; weak D call: TRBD1 (6 bases). The CDR3 sequence is 15 residues long. Trimming pared 2 bases from V and 8 bases from J, leaving 15 bases between. CDR1 and CDR2 from the germline V gene are WSHSY and SAAADI. The CDR3 region has the DNA TGCGCCAGCAGTGAGGGCTCGAAGCAGGGGGAAAAACTGTTTTTT. It translates to CASSEGSKQGEKLFF.

The CDR3 bases are TGTGCCAGCAGTTTAAATTCCCCGGGACAGGGTACTAATGAAAAACTGTTTTTT. It specifies CASSLNSPGQGTNEKLFF. The V call is TRBV27, the J call TRBJ1-4, with 9 positions matching TRBD1. CDR1 is MNHEY, CDR2 SMNVEV, per germline (reference sequence). The CDR3 spans 18 residues. The junction had 9 bases not matched to a gene; V was cut back by 2 bases and J by 2 bases.

This clonotype was observed a handful of times. This chain uses TRBV24-1 with TRBJ2-1; 7 positions match TRBD2. Germline trimming cut 3 bases from V and 9 bases from J; bases unmatched to any gene: 13. Per the germline V gene, CDR1 is KGHDR and CDR2 is SFDVKD. The CDR3 is 16 amino acids. CDR3 loop: CATSDPAAGLVSEQFF. The CDR3 nucleotides are TGTGCCACCAGTGATCCCGCCGCCGGACTAGTTTCTGAGCAGTTCTTC.

This clonotype was detected a few times. This rearrangement joins TRBV5-1 to TRBJ2-2; no definite D call. CDR1 is SGHRS and CDR2 is YFSETQ in the germline V gene. The CDR3 consists of 15 residues. Between the trimmed V and J ends, which lost 0 bases and 0 bases, there was a span of 6 bases. The chain's CDR3 is CASSLGQPNTGELFF. The DNA for the CDR3 is TGCGCCAGCAGCTTGGGGCAGCCGAACACCGGGGAGCTGTTTTTT.

This clonotype was observed a few times. The CDR3 loop reads CASSYSFPPAANEKLFF. Here the CDR3 DNA reads TGTGCCAGCAGTTACTCCTTCCCTCCGGCGGCTAATGAAAAACTGTTTTTT. V usage is TRBV6-2 or TRBV6-3 and J usage is TRBJ1-4; D is ambiguous. CDR1 is MNHEY and CDR2 is SVGEGT in the germline V gene. Between the trimmed V and J ends, which lost 0 bases and 3 bases, there was a span of 14 bases. There are 17 residues in the CDR3.

The V gene is TRBV6-2 or TRBV6-3, the J gene TRBJ2-1; D is perhaps TRBD1 (7 bases). The CDR3 extends over 12 amino acids. V lost 6 bases, J lost 12 bases, and 15 bases lay in between. From germline, CDR1 is MNHEY and CDR2 SVGEGT. CDR3 nucleotides: TGTGCCAGCAGACCTCAGGGGGGAGGGCAGTTCTTC. This codes for CASRPQGGGQFF.

This sequence joins TRBV11-2 and TRBJ2-3; 8 nucleotides align to TRBD1. The V gene end was trimmed by 3 bases and the J gene end by 5 bases; junction bases not matched to a gene: 16. CDR3 length: 18 amino acids. CDR1 and CDR2 from the germline V gene are SGHAT and FQNNGV. The CDR3 protein is CASSFDMTGVTRGDTQYF. For the CDR3, the DNA is TGTGCCAGCAGCTTCGATATGACAGGGGTCACGAGGGGAGATACGCAGTATTTT.